The clone carrying this T cell receptor beta chain has at least ten counts. The V and J ends lost 4 bases and 6 bases, in that order; junction bases with no gene match: 8. This CDR3 has 15 residues. TCRbeta libraries were built with three rounds of nested PCR, modified from ARM-PCR. TCRdb called the multiplex PCR reads again in MiXCR, with one record for every CDR3 protein. The table lists some 99,000 distinct CDR3 sequences, 60% to 80% of them singletons. This sample was taken from a study of tumor and adjacent non-tumor tissue in lung cancer. No cell sorting was done before RNA was extracted from the tissue. This non-tumor lung sample came from over 3 cm beyond the tumor edge.

V usage is TRBV12-3 or TRBV12-4 and J usage is TRBJ1-5; 8 bases agree with TRBD1. The specimen was distant non-tumor lung tissue. This receptor was taken from a man aged 55 to 70 with non-small cell lung cancer. CDR3 sequence (DNA): TGTGCCAGCAGTTATAGGGGACAGGCGTCTCAGCCCCAGCATTTT. Residues: CASSYRGQASQPQHF.